A selection of T cell receptor beta chains follows, all from one sample in a study of T cells in localized non-small cell lung cancer. The method was immunoSEQ multiplex PCR; TCRdb's version includes in-frame clones alone and lacks a portion of them. The data show around 64,000 clones, with roughly nine tenths seen just once and 20% held by the top ten. The material was peripheral blood, obtained before any cancer treatment. The receptor set was obtained from a man between 40 and 69 years old with stage I lung adenocarcinoma. The CDR3 runs from the conserved cysteine through the conserved F or W. Fields, in order: J gene, V gene, CDR3 protein.

TRBJ2-1 | TRBV28 | CASSLDPSGTYNEQFF
TRBJ2-6 | TRBV28 | CASSLMGGGANVLTF
TRBJ2-3 | TRBV7-9 | CASSYPKGTSGRSTDTQYF
TRBJ2-1 | TRBV6-1 | CASSEPLSYNEQFF
TRBJ2-7 | TRBV5-1 | CASSLAGLAGGPNEQYF
TRBJ2-2 | TRBV5-1 | CASSLQGAATGELFF
TRBJ2-3 | TRBV11-3 | CASSFQFTDTQYF
TRBJ2-1 | TRBV5-8 | CASSLGAGGRYNEQFF
TRBJ2-3 | TRBV20-1 | CSVTRSDTQYF
TRBJ2-3 | TRBV10-2 | CASSLQGLGDTQYF
TRBJ2-7 | TRBV7-9 | CASSLALSGRAYEQYF
TRBJ2-7 | TRBV2 | CASSRDQAYEQYF
TRBJ2-5 | TRBV10-3 | CAISPRGGWETQYF
TRBJ2-6 | TRBV6-1 | CASSASSGANVLTF
TRBJ2-3 | TRBV5-1 | CASSPGLAGSWDTQYF
TRBJ2-2 | TRBV5-4 | CASSLDVGELFF
TRBJ2-2 | TRBV6-5 | CASSRAGETGELFF
TRBJ2-1 | TRBV11-3 | CASSLAGLAKYNEQFF
TRBJ2-3 | TRBV4-1 | CASSQDSQSLAGVRDTQYF
TRBJ2-6 | TRBV6-4 | CASRAGHGAANVLTF
TRBJ1-1 | TRBV5-1 | CASRRSMNTEAFF
TRBJ1-1 | TRBV11-2 | CASSLLGSGTEAFF
TRBJ2-3 | TRBV4-1 | CASSQLPGQLTDTQYF
TRBJ2-1 | TRBV5-8 | CASSLEGGSYNEQFF
TRBJ2-1 | TRBV5-1 | CASTQDYNEQFF
TRBJ1-1 | TRBV6-5 | CASSPGTGNTEAFF
TRBJ2-1 | TRBV6-1 | CASSAAGGSYNEQFF
TRBJ2-3 | TRBV19 | CASSPALAPGVFHDTQYF
TRBJ2-1 | TRBV7-2 | CASSSRDRGSYNEQFF
TRBJ2-5 | TRBV5-1 | CASSPGQKETQYF
TRBJ1-1 | TRBV4-2 | CASSQARGGANTEAFF
TRBJ1-2 | TRBV7-8 | CASSETVNYGYTF
TRBJ2-5 | TRBV6-1 | CASSESWRSATQYF
TRBJ2-7 | TRBV28 | CASSPYPPQGRYEQYF
TRBJ1-4 | TRBV19 | CASSIGGGNEKLFF
TRBJ1-1 | TRBV30 | CAWSLNSHRGRGVGAFF
TRBJ2-2 | TRBV19 | CASSLTPGQGTGELFF
TRBJ2-5 | TRBV7-2 | CASSPGTSGRARGETQYF
TRBJ1-1 | TRBV10-3 | CAISESQASSALEAFF
TRBJ1-1 | TRBV7-2 | CASSGGQDTEAFF
TRBJ1-3 | TRBV28 | CASRSTTGNTIYF
TRBJ2-7 | TRBV29-1 | CSVEGTDNSYEQYF
TRBJ2-1 | TRBV27 | CASSLSSSGIYNEQFF
TRBJ2-2 | TRBV18 | CASSPPVHSGELFF
TRBJ1-5 | TRBV28 | CASGGDRGRNQPQHF
TRBJ2-7 | TRBV7-9 | CASSTSGRAVDEQYF
TRBJ2-5 | TRBV6-5 | CASSYSGLAGEGQYF
TRBJ2-7 | TRBV9 | CASSEYSYEQYF
TRBJ2-1 | TRBV7-3 | CASSQDHIGEQFF
TRBJ1-1 | TRBV29-1 | CSVVMTHTEAFF
TRBJ2-5 | TRBV11-2 | CASSLGGEETQYF
TRBJ2-3 | TRBV4-2 | CASSRNSGRASLGGTQYF
TRBJ1-3 | TRBV7-2 | CASRDRAGNTIYF
TRBJ2-5 | TRBV19 | CASSMGFGETQYF
TRBJ2-3 | TRBV19 | CASSRLAGTDTQYF
TRBJ2-1 | TRBV7-9 | CASSLVRNNEQFF
TRBJ2-5 | TRBV7-3 | CASSSGLQETQYF
TRBJ2-7 | TRBV27 | CASSKLGGLNSYEQYF
TRBJ2-1 | TRBV7-2 | CASSWTSYNEQFF
TRBJ1-1 | TRBV18 | CASSQGNTAFF